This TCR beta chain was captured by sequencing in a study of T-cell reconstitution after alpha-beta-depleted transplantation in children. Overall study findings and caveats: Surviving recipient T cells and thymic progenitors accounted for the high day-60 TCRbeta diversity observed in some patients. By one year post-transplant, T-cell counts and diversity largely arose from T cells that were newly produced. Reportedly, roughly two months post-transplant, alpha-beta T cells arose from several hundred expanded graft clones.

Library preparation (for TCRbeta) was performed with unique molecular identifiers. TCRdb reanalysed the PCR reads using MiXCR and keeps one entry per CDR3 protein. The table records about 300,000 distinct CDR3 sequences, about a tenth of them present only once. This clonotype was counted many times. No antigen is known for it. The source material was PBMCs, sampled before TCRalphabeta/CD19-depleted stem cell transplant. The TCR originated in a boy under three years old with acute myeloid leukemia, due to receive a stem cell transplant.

CDR3 in DNA: TGTGCCAGCAGCGCCAGGGGTTTTCAAATAGTGGGCGAGCAGTACTTC. It specifies CASSARGFQIVGEQYF. V and J are TRBV5-6 and TRBJ2-7, with D possibly TRBD1 on 6 matching bases. Germline loops: CDR1 SGHDT, CDR2 YYEEEE. CDR3 length: 16 residues. The germline V and J ends were trimmed by 4 bases and 6 bases, with 23 bases remaining between them.